This T cell receptor (beta chain) was found in a study of blood T cells in healthy people across ages. The CDR3 is 16 residues long. The J segment lost 2 bases and the V segment lost 2 bases, leaving 5 bases of the junction unmatched. Germline V gene lookup returns CDR1 MGHRA and CDR2 YSYEKL. Primed by a sample-barcoded 5' primer and a J-beta primer mix, a second PCR proceeded for 7 to 11 cycles. Carrying 12 random nucleotides, a template-switch adaptor labeled each individual cDNA molecule. From each sample, at least 2.5 million paired-end reads containing CDR3 were obtained. From the 5' RACE reads, TCRdb called clonotypes with MiXCR, one entry per CDR3 protein. The top ten hold about a tenth of the sample, which has more than 750,000 distinct CDR3 sequences, approximately 32% seen once. This clonotype came up a few times. This sample also appeared in a second study, on T cells of mothers and their children. This second study notes: There were over 9.5 million TCR beta CDR3 reads from each mother and about 3 million from each child. In related and unrelated pairs alike, thymic selection shapes TCR recombination output, with inherited differences minor.

The receptor was derived from a woman between 40 and 55 years old in good health. Sequenced sample: blood. The chain combines TRBV4-1 with TRBJ2-3, with 9 bases that match TRBD2. The DNA of the CDR3 is TGCGCCAGCAGCCAAACAGCGGGGGGTTTCACAGATACGCAGTATTTT. This translates into CASSQTAGGFTDTQYF.